This T cell receptor beta chain originates from a study of beta chain features in type 1 diabetes. Study observations and caveats: More deletions and fewer insertions at VDJ junctions were found in patients with type 1 diabetes. Over-representation of high TCR-expressing cells was a possible consequence of cDNA sequencing. All four CD4+ subsets from Type 1 diabetes patients carried moderately but significantly shorter TCRB CDR3s.

There are a few counts of this clone. No antigen is known for it. Sorting that relied on CD45RO/CCR7/CD25/CD127/CD95/CD27 yielded CD4+ naive, central memory, regulatory and stem cell-like memory cells. CDR3 length: 15 amino acids. Trimming shortened V by 2 bases and J by 4 bases, and 14 bases separated the two germline ends. Germline V gives CDR1 SGDLS, CDR2 YYNGEE. Reverse transcribing all isolated RNA meant expressed TCRB transcripts were sequenced. Profiling relied on immunoSEQ multiplex PCR, and the TCRdb table lists in-frame clones only, not all of them. The table lists under 800,000 clones, roughly a sixth of them singletons.

This rearrangement joins TRBV9 to TRBJ2-3, with D possibly TRBD2 on 6 matching bases. This TCR derives from a man younger than 30 in good health. Material for sequencing was naive CD4+ T cells from blood. CDR3 coding DNA: TGTGCCAGCAGCGTCAGCAGCTGGGGGGCAGATACGCAGTATTTT. It yields the protein CASSVSSWGADTQYF.